These T cell receptor beta chains were read from a single sample in a study of CXCR3-negative and CXCR3-positive naive CD8 T cells. TCRdb re-called the 5' RACE reads and gives one entry per CDR3 protein, without DNA. This specimen shows 130,000 or so distinct CDR3 sequences; the ten leading clones hold 0.4% to 0.5%. Sample: naive CXCR3+ CD8+ T cells from blood. The receptors were sampled from a human donor in good health. Some clones in this sample may be carry-over from other donors' samples. Both conserved end residues are part of each CDR3. The order of the fields is V gene, CDR3 length, J gene, CDR3 protein.

V: TRBV29-1; length: 13; J: TRBJ2-7; CDR3: CSGRLAPTYEQYF
V: TRBV29-1; length: 14; J: TRBJ2-5; CDR3: CSVEGQTYQETQYF
V: TRBV7-7; length: 15; J: TRBJ2-1; CDR3: CASSLALGSGAEQFF
V: TRBV9; length: 15; J: TRBJ2-4; CDR3: CASSLDGAHTNIQYF
V: TRBV6-5; length: 14; J: TRBJ1-2; CDR3: CASSYSPGRYGYTF
V: TRBV7-9; length: 13; J: TRBJ2-1; CDR3: CASSLASSFEQFF
V: TRBV7-9; length: 15; J: TRBJ2-2; CDR3: CASSSRDSVAGELFF
V: TRBV5-1; length: 13; J: TRBJ2-7; CDR3: CDSSLDRSYEQYF
V: TRBV4-1; length: 13; J: TRBJ2-2; CDR3: CASSQVGIVELFF
V: TRBV7-6; length: 12; J: TRBJ2-7; CDR3: CASSPLSGEQYF
V: TRBV12-3/TRBV12-4; length: 14; J: TRBJ2-2; CDR3: CASSWDSGFGELFF
V: TRBV2; length: 16; J: TRBJ2-6; CDR3: CASRGTGEAGANVLTF
V: TRBV5-5; length: 14; J: TRBJ2-7; CDR3: CASSFMTGACEQYF
V: TRBV5-4; length: 13; J: TRBJ2-7; CDR3: CASSLTVNYEQYF
V: TRBV28; length: 15; J: TRBJ2-7; CDR3: CASSLGGAGRYEQYF
V: TRBV29-1; length: 11; J: TRBJ2-2; CDR3: CSVEVGLASFF
V: TRBV28; length: 16; J: TRBJ2-1; CDR3: CASSLWTSGRVHEQFF
V: TRBV28; length: 14; J: TRBJ2-3; CDR3: CASSFVGSVDTQYF
V: TRBV7-9; length: 15; J: TRBJ2-7; CDR3: CASSGGGAQSYEQYF
V: TRBV7-9; length: 14; J: TRBJ1-2; CDR3: CASSSSGDSGGYTF
V: TRBV7-3; length: 13; J: TRBJ2-6; CDR3: CATSLSGANVLTF
V: TRBV6-5; length: 16; J: TRBJ2-5; CDR3: CASSLRINRMQETQYF
V: TRBV7-2; length: 15; J: TRBJ2-7; CDR3: CASSGGAIPTYEQYF
V: TRBV6-5; length: 15; J: TRBJ2-2; CDR3: CASSRLAGEAVELFF
V: TRBV14; length: 14; J: TRBJ2-7; CDR3: CASSLRGMSYEQYF
V: TRBV29-1; length: 16; J: TRBJ2-3; CDR3: CSVESPPGASTDTQYF
V: TRBV12-3/TRBV12-4; length: 17; J: TRBJ2-3; CDR3: CASSFPEVRPSTDTQYF
V: TRBV11-2; length: 16; J: TRBJ2-3; CDR3: CASSGGTSGLTDTQYF
V: TRBV7-9; length: 17; J: TRBJ2-7; CDR3: CASSLQTSGVAAYEQYF
V: TRBV29-1; length: 11; J: TRBJ1-2; CDR3: CSVEDLQGYTF
V: TRBV12-3/TRBV12-4; length: 17; J: TRBJ2-6; CDR3: CASRGQGGTPGANVLTF
V: TRBV4-3; length: 15; J: TRBJ1-1; CDR3: CASSQDRAGYSEAFF
V: TRBV20-1; length: 12; J: TRBJ1-1; CDR3: CSAGWVGTEAFF
V: TRBV6-2/TRBV6-3; length: 15; J: TRBJ2-5; CDR3: CASSYPNTFQETQYF
V: TRBV29-1; length: 16; J: TRBJ2-5; CDR3: CSGAGGLLDLEETQYF
V: TRBV12-3/TRBV12-4; length: 12; J: TRBJ2-7; CDR3: CASSSGGWEQYF
V: TRBV12-3/TRBV12-4; length: 11; J: TRBJ2-1; CDR3: CASTGGNEQFF
V: TRBV20-1; length: 14; J: TRBJ2-1; CDR3: CSGSGRLTYNEQFF
V: TRBV29-1; length: 12; J: TRBJ1-2; CDR3: CSVDGTGAFYTF
V: TRBV7-2; length: 15; J: TRBJ1-5; CDR3: CASSSRTVGNQPQHF
V: TRBV9; length: 16; J: TRBJ2-3; CDR3: CASSVEAGAGLDTQYF
V: TRBV28; length: 17; J: TRBJ1-6; CDR3: CASKRPYLTEDNSPLHF